The 12 T cell receptor beta chains given below trace back to one sample, sequenced in a study of T cell repertoires in cytomegalovirus infection. TCRdb recomputed calls from the reads with MiXCR, one row per CDR3 protein. The table records about 310,000 distinct CDR3 sequences, 15% to 20% of them present only once. Sequencing input: PBMCs. The receptors come from a human donor in good health (CMV status not recorded). Some clones in this sample may be carry-over from other donors' samples.

V is TRBV5-5 and J is TRBJ2-5; D may be TRBD1 (6 bases). Germline CDR1 SGHKS, CDR2 YYEKEE (reference sequence). The V and J ends lost 5 bases and 3 bases respectively, with 14 bases between them. CDR3 length: 14 amino acids. CDR3 bases: TGTGCCAGCAGGTTGTGGGGGCAGAAAGAGACCCAGTACTTC. Translated, it gives CASRLWGQKETQYF.

In this sample, this clonotype turned up many times. The chain uses TRBV7-2 and TRBJ1-5; D is unresolved. Trimming shortened V by 4 bases and J by 0 bases, and 13 bases separated the two germline ends. Per the germline V gene, CDR1 is SGHTA and CDR2 is FQGNSA. This CDR3 is 16 amino acids long. CDR3 DNA: TGTGCCAGCAGCTCCACGGACGGTCTTAGCAATCAGCCCCAGCATTTT. Residues: CASSSTDGLSNQPQHF.

V and J are TRBV5-4 and TRBJ2-5, with D tentatively TRBD2 (7 bases). Trimming took off 3 bases at V and 7 bases at J, with 19 bases between the two ends. This CDR3 has 15 amino acids. In germline, CDR1 is SGHNT, CDR2 YYREEE (reference sequence). CDR3 nucleotide sequence: TGTGCCAGCAGCTCGGCGGGGGCCTTACAGGGGACCCAGTACTTC. Encoded protein: CASSSAGALQGTQYF.

The CDR3 bases are TGTGCCACCAGCCGAGCCGGACAGACTGAAAAACTGTTTTTT. Amino acid sequence: CATSRAGQTEKLFF. This chain links TRBV15 with TRBJ1-4; TRBD1 might be the D (6 bases). V gave up 5 bases and J gave up 7 bases, with 14 bases separating them. CDR1 is LNHNV, CDR2 YYDKDF, per germline (reference sequence). This CDR3 is built from 14 residues.

This clonotype was observed at least ten times. This chain uses TRBV7-4 with TRBJ1-3; TRBD1 is a possible D gene (5 bases). This CDR3 is built from 19 residues. The germline V gene encodes CDR1 SGHVT and CDR2 SQSDAQ. Trimming stripped 6 bases from V and 1 base from J, with 25 bases between. As DNA, the CDR3 is TGTGCCAGCAGTAAAACTCGGGGGAAAACGACAACGTCTGGAAACACCATATATTTT. Residues: CASSKTRGKTTTSGNTIYF.

The chain combines TRBV29-1 with TRBJ1-4; no definite D call. The CDR3 is 13 amino acids. The V and J ends lost 7 bases and 4 bases respectively, with 13 bases between them. Per the germline V gene, CDR1 is SQVTM and CDR2 is ANQGSEA. Here the CDR3 DNA reads TGCAGCGCCAAGGACGGATATAATGAAAAACTGTTTTTT. Protein sequence: CSAKDGYNEKLFF.

This clonotype turned up a few times. This rearrangement joins TRBV29-1 to TRBJ2-3, with 8 bases aligning to TRBD1. The CDR3 has 13 amino acids. Trimming removed 6 bases from V and 5 bases from J; junction bases left unmatched: 7. Germline CDR1 and CDR2: SQVTM and ANQGSEA. In nucleotides, the CDR3 is TGCAGCGTCAGCCAGGGGGCGGGAGATACGCAGTATTTT. Protein product: CSVSQGAGDTQYF.

This clonotype was seen ten or more times. V usage is TRBV28 and J usage is TRBJ1-5; 9 bases map to TRBD1. The germline V gene has CDR1 MDHEN and CDR2 SYDVKM. This CDR3 has 16 amino acids. J gave up 0 bases and V 6 bases, and 6 bases lay outside the gene matches. CDR3 nucleotides: TGTGCCAGCAGGGGACAGGGTCCTTATAGCAATCAGCCCCAGCATTTT. This translates into CASRGQGPYSNQPQHF.

CDR3 DNA: TGTGCCAGCAGCGCGCCGGGACAGTCCTACGAGCAGTACTTC. Its protein is CASSAPGQSYEQYF. The rearrangement links TRBV2 to TRBJ2-7; 7 bases agree with TRBD1. The V gene end was trimmed by 6 bases and the J gene end by 1 base; junction bases not matched to a gene: 6. The CDR3 has 14 residues. In germline, CDR1 is SNHLY, CDR2 FYNNEI.

Ten or more counts support this clonotype. This chain uses TRBV6-2 or TRBV6-3 with TRBJ1-5; D uncertain. The V end was cut by 2 bases, the J end by 3 bases, with 14 bases between. In germline, CDR1 is MNHEY, CDR2 SVGEGT. This CDR3 has 16 amino acids. Written as DNA, the CDR3 is TGTGCCAGCAGTTACGGCGACATCGGTCTCAATCAGCCCCAGCATTTT. It yields the protein CASSYGDIGLNQPQHF.

This clonotype came up many times. The genes are TRBV7-9 and TRBJ2-7; maybe TRBD1 (7 bases). The V end was cut by 5 bases, the J end by 3 bases, with 26 bases between. The germline CDR1 and CDR2 sequences are SEHNR and FQNEAQ (reference sequence). This CDR3 is built from 18 residues. CDR3 coding DNA: TGTGCCAGCAGCGACCCCCGGGGCGGGGACAGAGGCTTCTACGAGCAGTACTTC. It specifies CASSDPRGGDRGFYEQYF.

The chain combines TRBV12-3 or TRBV12-4 with TRBJ2-3, with 10 bases lining up with TRBD2. This CDR3 has 15 amino acids. Trimming cost V 1 base and J 4 bases; bases outside gene matches: 2. CDR3 amino acids: CASSLGGTSADTQYF. The CDR3 bases are TGTGCCAGCAGTTTAGGGGGGACTAGCGCAGATACGCAGTATTTT.